This TCR beta chain was retrieved from a study of blood T cell repertoires in COVID-19 (TCRdb year 2020). As for the study more broadly: Samples covering the acute and convalescent phases of COVID-19 were provided by collaborators in the United States, Italy and Spain. Where HLA class I and class II types were available, the types were taken from metadata supplied by the sample provider, not from assay-based typing. Nearly every sample came with metadata listing a de-identified subject ID, COVID-19 status, age in years and sex. The repertoires were released in a freely available public database meant as a resource for research on the immune response to SARS-CoV-2. The prospective study material was composed of cDNA or gDNA derived from T cells, B-cell-depleted T cells, or PBMCs. The dataset comprised deeply sampled blood TCRbeta repertoires from subjects exposed to, actively infected with, or recovered from COVID-19. The samples were drawn from two sources: the first 160 participants of the ongoing ImmuneRACE study, and fewer than 1,500 subjects contributed by 6 global collaborators. The study at large found these results: How much clinical and demographic metadata was included differed by source and by participant, and the metadata was provided uncurated.

The collaborating institutions used their own protocols to collect whole blood in K2EDTA tubes. For TCRbeta analysis, collaborators shipped samples in one of three forms: frozen whole blood, isolated PBMCs, or DNA extracted from either of those sample types. Per the germline V gene (reference sequence), SEHNR is the CDR1 and FQNEAQ is the CDR2. A distance of 18 bases separates the germline ends of V and J, which lose 4 bases and 2 bases respectively. Measured from the cysteine to the phenylalanine, the CDR3 is 16 residues long. The CDR3 DNA has 48 bases and is translated from base 1. TCRbeta CDR3 regions were amplified from genomic DNA using the immunoSEQ Assay, a bias-controlled multiplex PCR. The source study handled its data this way. Within the assay, amplification of reference gene primers was used to estimate how many nucleated cells each sample contained. Sequence reads were collapsed and filtered to measure the absolute abundance of every unique TCRbeta CDR3 rearrangement. For each sample, productive Simpson clonality was calculated by taking the square root of Simpson's diversity index across productive rearrangements. TCRdb's version of the immuneACCESS table is confined to in-frame rearrangements and falls short of the full clone set. An unresolved V gene accounts for under half of the shortfall where checked; the remainder is of unknown origin. The D gene and trimming were derived from the DNA, and the V and J assignments and clone size from that table. The sample records about 110,000 clones, about two thirds of which are singletons. Around 1.7% of the sample is held by the ten biggest clonotypes.

As regards this clone: It lacks a known antigen. Per-base qualities were not stored, and no clone one base away is much larger.

The clonotype was recovered from a woman aged 40 to 55 with acute or convalescent COVID-19. The sequence joins TRBV7-9 to TRBJ2-7; the D segment could be TRBD1, given 6 matching bases. Sequenced material: peripheral blood. The bases are TGTGCCAGCAGCTCACAGGGCTGGACAAGCGCCTACGAGCAGTACTTC. Its amino acids are CASSSQGWTSAYEQYF.